This is a list of T cell receptor beta chains from one sample in a study of T cell repertoires in cytomegalovirus infection. TCRdb re-analysed the reads in MiXCR, keeping a single row per CDR3 protein. The table shows roughly 990,000 distinct CDR3 sequences, with roughly 30% occurring only once. These receptors are not linked to any known antigen. Here the sequenced sample was cultured CD8+ T cells from PBMCs, taken from culture after CMV antigen stimulation. The receptors come from a human donor in good health (CMV status not recorded). Some clones in this sample may be carry-over from other donors' samples. CDR3s include the opening cysteine and the closing phenylalanine or tryptophan. D genes are given only for firm matches. The size field is filled for only some rows; it gives once, few, many or a size class.

CDR3aa	CDR3nt	v_gene	abundance	d_gene	j_gene
CASSDEAVFSNQPQHF	TGTGCCAGCAGTGATGAGGCAGTTTTTAGCAATCAGCCCCAGCATTTT	TRBV6-1	NA	NA	TRBJ1-5
CASSLSRPTNTEAFF	TGTGCCAGCAGCTTAAGTAGACCGACGAACACTGAAGCTTTCTTT	TRBV5-5	NA	NA	TRBJ1-1
CASRQGFNSPLHF	TGTGCCAGCAGACAGGGTTTTAATTCACCCCTCCACTTT	TRBV27	NA	NA	TRBJ1-6
CASSYERDTSITDTQYF	TGTGCCAGCAGCTACGAGAGGGATACAAGCATCACAGATACGCAGTATTTT	TRBV7-6	many	NA	TRBJ2-3
CASSPGGPDETQYF	TGTGCCAGCAGCCCCGGGGGGCCGGATGAGACCCAGTACTTC	TRBV7-3	NA	NA	TRBJ2-5
CASSLEGGSRGPYNEQFF	TGTGCCAGCAGTCTCGAGGGGGGTTCACGGGGGCCCTACAATGAGCAGTTCTTC	TRBV6-7	NA	NA	TRBJ2-1
CASSTIQGSSYNEQFF	TGTGCCAGCAGCACTATACAGGGGTCCTCCTACAATGAGCAGTTCTTC	TRBV7-9	few	TRBD1	TRBJ2-1
CASSLLAGGPGDTDTQYF	TGTGCCAGCAGTTTACTAGCGGGGGGGCCCGGTGACACAGATACGCAGTATTTT	TRBV28	NA	TRBD2	TRBJ2-3
CAISEAQGKQPQHF	TGTGCCATCAGTGAGGCCCAGGGCAAACAGCCCCAGCATTTT	TRBV10-3	NA	NA	TRBJ1-5
CASSQFQGSVEAFF	TGTGCCAGCAGCCAATTCCAGGGGTCCGTTGAAGCTTTCTTT	TRBV14	NA	NA	TRBJ1-1
CASSEITRRTSLMNTEAFF	TGTGCCAGCAGTGAGATTACAAGGAGGACCTCCCTCATGAACACTGAAGCTTTCTTT	TRBV6-1	few	NA	TRBJ1-1
CASSYRTTKGSGELFF	TGTGCCAGCAGTTATAGGACAACTAAGGGGTCCGGGGAGCTGTTTTTT	TRBV6-5	NA	NA	TRBJ2-2
CASSQDLQGSYEQYF	TGCGCCAGCAGCCAAGATCTACAGGGGTCCTACGAGCAGTACTTC	TRBV4-1	few	TRBD1	TRBJ2-7
CASSYWEGAETQYF	TGTGCCAGCAGTTACTGGGAGGGTGCGGAGACCCAGTACTTC	TRBV6-5	few	TRBD2	TRBJ2-5
CASSFRLAGGPYDEQFF	TGTGCCAGTAGTTTTCGACTAGCGGGGGGGCCTTACGATGAGCAGTTCTTC	TRBV19	NA	TRBD2	TRBJ2-1
CASSLRWTDYTDTQYF	TGCGCCAGCAGCTTACGATGGACAGATTACACAGATACGCAGTATTTT	TRBV5-1	NA	NA	TRBJ2-3
CASSQVITENTGELFF	TGCGCCAGCAGCCAAGTAATAACAGAAAACACCGGGGAGCTGTTTTTT	TRBV4-1	NA	NA	TRBJ2-2
CASSYQGNSNYGYTF	TGTGCCAGCAGTTACCAGGGCAATTCGAACTATGGCTACACCTTC	TRBV6-5	NA	NA	TRBJ1-2
CASSISFRAEAFF	TGTGCCAGTAGTATCTCATTCCGTGCTGAAGCTTTCTTT	TRBV19	NA	NA	TRBJ1-1
CSARSSQGAYYGYTF	TGCAGTGCTAGATCGTCACAGGGGGCCTACTATGGCTACACCTTC	TRBV20-1	many	TRBD1	TRBJ1-2
CASSSGTGAGDTQYF	TGTGCCAGCAGCTCCGGGACAGGGGCCGGAGATACGCAGTATTTT	TRBV12-3/TRBV12-4	once	TRBD1	TRBJ2-3
CASSPLRRGGIQPQHF	TGTGCCAGTAGTCCCCTCCGCAGGGGCGGAATTCAGCCCCAGCATTTT	TRBV19	few	NA	TRBJ1-5
CASRDRGFNQPQHF	TGTGCCAGCCGGGACAGGGGATTCAATCAGCCCCAGCATTTT	TRBV19	few	TRBD1	TRBJ1-5
CISVSEVYRDSTSGVRVSGNTIYF	NA	TRBV7-5	many	NA	TRBJ1-3
CASSLYAQPQHF	TGTGCCAGCAGTTTATACGCTCAGCCCCAGCATTTT	TRBV28	NA	NA	TRBJ1-5
CASSSMGGRKGNQPQHF	TGTGCCAGCAGTTCCATGGGGGGGCGGAAGGGCAATCAGCCCCAGCATTTT	TRBV12-3/TRBV12-4	many	NA	TRBJ1-5
CASTLTGKTEAFF	TGTGCCAGTACTCTGACAGGGAAGACTGAAGCTTTCTTT	TRBV19	NA	TRBD1	TRBJ1-1
CASSFFGTVNTEAFF	TGTGCCAGCAGTTTTTTTGGGACAGTCAACACTGAAGCTTTCTTT	TRBV12-3/TRBV12-4	few	TRBD1	TRBJ1-1
CARSLAGTPGRGYTF	TGTGCCAGGAGCTTAGCCGGGACTCCCGGGCGTGGCTACACCTTC	TRBV11-2	NA	NA	TRBJ1-2
CASSLEARDEKLFF	TGTGCCAGCAGCTTAGAGGCCAGGGACGAAAAACTGTTTTTT	TRBV7-9	many	NA	TRBJ1-4
CASSQDRQRGGTDTQYF	TGCGCCAGCAGCCAAGATCGTCAGCGGGGGGGCACAGATACGCAGTATTTT	TRBV4-3	few	TRBD2	TRBJ2-3
CASSMDLLSGQLYGYTF	TGTGCCAGTAGTATGGATCTCCTATCTGGGCAGCTTTATGGCTACACCTTC	TRBV19	NA	NA	TRBJ1-2
CATSDLEGGAHNEQFF	TGTGCCACCAGTGATTTAGAAGGGGGCGCGCACAATGAGCAGTTCTTC	TRBV24-1	NA	TRBD1	TRBJ2-1
CATSGRGYSSPLHF	TGTGCCACCAGCGGAAGGGGTTATAGTTCACCCCTCCACTTT	TRBV15	few	NA	TRBJ1-6
CASWAGANYGYTF	TGTGCCTCATGGGCAGGAGCTAACTATGGCTACACCTTC	TRBV5-4	NA	NA	TRBJ1-2
CASSMESYYSNQPQHF	TGTGCCAGTAGTATGGAGTCTTATTATAGCAATCAGCCCCAGCATTTT	TRBV19	NA	NA	TRBJ1-5
CASRAGFNEQFF	TGTGCCAGCAGGGCAGGGTTTAATGAGCAGTTCTTC	TRBV7-9	few	NA	TRBJ2-1
CASRGIGEKLFF	TGTGCCAGCAGAGGAATTGGAGAAAAACTGTTTTTT	TRBV7-2	many	NA	TRBJ1-4
CASTSRRNPYNEQFF	TGTGCCAGCACCTCCCGACGTAACCCTTACAATGAGCAGTTCTTC	TRBV7-9	few	NA	TRBJ2-1
CASSLSAVPGELFF	TGTGCCAGCAGTTTATCTGCCGTCCCAGGGGAGCTGTTTTTT	TRBV27	few	NA	TRBJ2-2
CASSFYRTGQPLNTEAFF	TGTGCCAGCAGTTTCTATAGGACAGGTCAACCCCTGAACACTGAAGCTTTCTTT	TRBV27	NA	TRBD1	TRBJ1-1
CASRAGSEKLFF	TGCGCCAGCAGAGCAGGGAGTGAAAAACTGTTTTTT	TRBV10-2	few	NA	TRBJ1-4
CASSEALLAGPRDSTDTQYF	TGCGCCAGCAGTGAAGCACTACTAGCGGGGCCCAGGGATAGCACAGATACGCAGTATTTT	TRBV4-1	few	TRBD2	TRBJ2-3
CASSPFGGGGDTQYF	TGTGCCAGCAGCCCCTTCGGAGGGGGGGGGGATACGCAGTATTTT	TRBV7-2	many	NA	TRBJ2-3
CASSRSAGGPLNEQFF	TGCGCCAGCAGCCGATCAGCGGGGGGTCCCCTCAATGAGCAGTTCTTC	TRBV4-1	NA	TRBD2	TRBJ2-1
CASRDWGVTNEQFF	TGTGCCAGCAGAGATTGGGGAGTTACTAATGAGCAGTTCTTC	TRBV6-6	NA	NA	TRBJ2-1
CASSYTGANTEAFF	TGTGCCAGCAGTTATACAGGGGCGAACACTGAAGCTTTCTTT	TRBV6-2/TRBV6-3	few	TRBD1	TRBJ1-1
CASSFLVRANYGYTF	TGTGCCAGCAGTTTTCTTGTCAGAGCTAACTATGGCTACACCTTC	TRBV12-3/TRBV12-4	few	NA	TRBJ1-2
CASRGVTNTEAFF	TGTGCCAGCAGAGGGGTCACGAACACTGAAGCTTTCTTT	TRBV9	NA	NA	TRBJ1-1
CASSLGPGGAKNIQYF	TGTGCCAGCAGCTTGGGTCCTGGGGGAGCCAAAAACATTCAGTACTTC	TRBV5-4	NA	NA	TRBJ2-4
CASRPDLSNQPQHF	TGCGCCAGCAGGCCCGATCTTAGCAATCAGCCCCAGCATTTT	TRBV5-1	few	NA	TRBJ1-5
CASSQDSGPWDTEAFF	TGTGCCAGCAGCCAAGATTCGGGGCCGTGGGACACTGAAGCTTTCTTT	TRBV4-2	NA	NA	TRBJ1-1
CASSEWERDTEAFF	TGTGCCAGCAGTGAATGGGAGAGAGACACTGAAGCTTTCTTT	TRBV25-1	NA	NA	TRBJ1-1
CSVGEGDQPQHF	TGCAGCGTTGGGGAGGGGGATCAGCCCCAGCATTTT	TRBV29-1	NA	NA	TRBJ1-5
CASSLGLSGGAQFF	TGTGCCAGCAGTTTAGGGCTGAGCGGGGGGGCGCAGTTCTTC	TRBV12-3/TRBV12-4	NA	TRBD2	TRBJ2-1